Listed here are 30 T cell receptor beta chains from one sample, sequenced in a study of blood T cell repertoires in COVID-19. Here immunoSEQ multiplex PCR was the method, and the copy in TCRdb shows in-frame clones only, minus some. The sample holds about 130,000 clones, roughly four fifths seen once. Specimen: PBMCs or T cells enriched from blood (not recorded which). All receptors derive from a man aged 25 to 40 who had recovered from COVID-19.

The rearrangement links TRBV6-5 to TRBJ2-7; 9 bases map to TRBD2. The CDR3 runs 15 residues. Germline lookup yields CDR1 MNHEY and CDR2 SVGAGI. V was pared by 6 bases and J by 3 bases, with 9 bases of the junction left unmatched. The DNA of the CDR3 is TGTGCCAGCAGAAGCGGGGCGGGGGGGAACTACGAGCAGTACGTC. Protein sequence: CASRSGAGGNYEQYV.

In this sample, this clone turned up many times. This chain connects TRBV4-1 to TRBJ2-6; D is undetermined. Germline-derived CDR1 and CDR2 are MGHRA and YSYEKL. The CDR3 is 16 residues long. Trimming shortened V by 0 bases and J by 0 bases, and 6 bases separated the two germline ends. The CDR3 spells CASSQDASSGANVLTF. DNA for the CDR3: TGCGCCAGCAGCCAAGATGCGAGCTCTGGGGCCAACGTCCTGACTTTC.

The chain carries TRBV27 and TRBJ2-7, with D perhaps matching TRBD1 (5 bases). Trimming removed 2 bases at V and 2 bases at J, with 13 bases between. CDR1 MNHEY and CDR2 SMNVEV come from the germline V gene (reference sequence). The CDR3 contains 15 residues. The chain's CDR3 is CASSLGWGRTYEQYF. CDR3 DNA: TGTGCCAGCAGTTTAGGGTGGGGCAGAACCTACGAGCAGTACTTC.

This clone has just one count. The chain employs TRBV5-4 and TRBJ2-2, with 9 bases matching TRBD1. CDR3 length: 15 residues. V lost 4 bases and J lost 4; bases outside the gene matches: 5. The germline V gene encodes CDR1 SGHNT and CDR2 YYREEE (reference sequence). CDR3 nucleotides: TGTGCCAGCAGCCCGGTGACAGGGGGCACCGGGGAGCTGTTTTTT. As protein: CASSPVTGGTGELFF.

The chain has TRBV27 and TRBJ2-2; D remains unclear. The CDR3 loop spans 15 amino acids. V was cut by 1 base and J by 2 bases, with 8 bases left in between. From germline, CDR1 is MNHEY and CDR2 SMNVEV (reference sequence). The CDR3 reads CASSLYAENTGELFF. CDR3 in DNA: TGTGCCAGCAGTTTATATGCAGAAAACACCGGGGAGCTGTTTTTT.

This chain joins TRBV24-1 and TRBJ2-5, with a tentative D call TRBD1 (6 bases). V dropped 0 bases and J dropped 1 base, with 20 bases sitting between them. This CDR3 is built from 19 residues. CDR1 and CDR2 (germline): KGHDR, SFDVKD. For the CDR3, the DNA is TGTGCCACCAGTGATTTGCCGGGCCACAGGGCAAAATTCCAAGAGACCCAGTACTTC. Translation gives CATSDLPGHRAKFQETQYF.

The J gene is TRBJ2-5, the V gene TRBV29-1, with no clear D. CDR3 length: 12 amino acids. Looked up from germline, CDR1 is SQVTM and CDR2 is ANQGSEA. V lost 4 bases and J lost 3, with 9 bases in between. CDR3 in amino acids: CSVGNRKETQYF. The CDR3 coding sequence is TGCAGCGTTGGGAACAGAAAAGAGACCCAGTACTTC.

The chain is built from TRBV30 and TRBJ1-1; D is uncertain. This CDR3 contains 14 residues. Between the trimmed V and J ends, which lost 0 bases and 3 bases, there was a span of 11 bases. CDR1 is GTSNPN, CDR2 SVGIG, per germline (reference sequence). The DNA for the CDR3 is TGTGCCTGGAGTGTCGGGTCGACGGACACTGAAGCTTTCTTT. Its protein product is CAWSVGSTDTEAFF.

This chain uses TRBV24-1 with TRBJ2-2; 11 nucleotides match TRBD1. The CDR3 extends over 17 amino acids. V lost 3 bases, J lost 2 bases, and 4 bases stayed unmatched. Germline-derived CDR1 and CDR2 are KGHDR and SFDVKD. The CDR3 reads CATSDAGTGGNTGELFF. Written as DNA, the CDR3 is TGTGCCACCAGTGATGCCGGGACAGGGGGTAACACCGGGGAGCTGTTTTTT.

The rearrangement links TRBV28 to TRBJ2-4; D remains unclear. Germline values: CDR1 MDHEN, CDR2 SYDVKM. The CDR3 runs 14 residues. The V end lost 6 bases, the J end lost 4 bases, and 13 bases lay between the germline ends. The DNA of the CDR3 is TGTGCCAGCAGCGAGGTCTCGGTTAAAAACATTCAGTACTTC. Amino acids: CASSEVSVKNIQYF.

The genes are TRBV19 and TRBJ1-6; TRBD1 matches 11 bases. The CDR3 sequence is 15 residues long. V lost 5 bases and J lost 9; bases outside the gene matches: 6. The germline V gene encodes CDR1 LNHDA and CDR2 SQIVND (reference sequence). DNA for the CDR3: TGTGCCAGTAGTCCGCGGACAGGGGGCGTTTCACCCCTCCACTTT. Translated, it gives CASSPRTGGVSPLHF.

The gene calls are TRBV24-1 and TRBJ2-3; no reliable D call. The CDR3 spans 14 residues. Trimming took 9 bases from V and 4 from J, leaving 16 bases between them. Germline-derived CDR1 and CDR2 are KGHDR and SFDVKD. CDR3 sequence (DNA): TGTGCCACCGGAGCCCATCCGGTCTCAGATACGCAGTATTTT. Amino acid sequence: CATGAHPVSDTQYF.

The J gene is TRBJ1-2, the V gene TRBV14, with D possibly matching TRBD1 (6 bases). The CDR3 covers 14 residues. V shed 5 bases and J shed 7 bases, with 17 bases lying between them. Germline V lookup: CDR1 SGHDN, CDR2 FVKESK. The CDR3 loop reads CASSASWTAVGYTF. The DNA of the CDR3 is TGTGCCAGCAGCGCCTCCTGGACAGCGGTTGGCTACACCTTC.

This clone was seen once. This chain connects TRBV11-3 to TRBJ2-3; TRBD1 is a possible D gene (5 bases). The CDR3 covers 15 residues. V lost 3 bases to trimming and J lost 1 base, with 11 bases between them. Germline values: CDR1 SGHNT, CDR2 YENEEA. The CDR3 spells CASSFGQGGTDTQYF. CDR3 in DNA: TGTGCCAGCAGCTTCGGCCAGGGTGGCACAGATACGCAGTATTTT.

There are a few counts of this clone. CDR3 DNA: TGCGCCAGCAGCCATGAGGAAAGGCAACAGCCCCAGCATTTT. It specifies CASSHEERQQPQHF. The chain joins TRBV4-1 to TRBJ1-5, with unresolved D. Looked up from germline, CDR1 is MGHRA and CDR2 is YSYEKL. The CDR3 has 14 amino acids. V lost 3 bases to trimming and J lost 7 bases, with 13 bases between them.

The genes are TRBV19 and TRBJ2-2; perhaps TRBD1 as D (6 bases). This CDR3 comprises 14 residues. Looked up from germline, CDR1 is LNHDA and CDR2 is SQIVND (reference sequence). V was pared by 1 base and J by 6 bases, with 9 bases between. CDR3 sequence reads: CASSIARGSGELFF. The CDR3 region has the DNA TGTGCCAGTAGTATAGCCAGGGGATCCGGGGAGCTGTTTTTT.

This clone was counted between two and nine times. This chain connects TRBV11-2 to TRBJ1-4; D is ambiguous. Germline assignment: CDR1 SGHAT and CDR2 FQNNGV. V lost 3 bases, J lost 4 bases, and 9 bases lay in between. The CDR3 has 14 residues. Written as DNA, the CDR3 is TGTGCCAGCAGCTTGCGTAGCGATAATGAAAAACTGTTTTTT. Protein: CASSLRSDNEKLFF.

The chain is built from TRBV19 and TRBJ1-6; 8 bases map to TRBD1. This CDR3 has 15 amino acids. The J segment lost 7 bases and the V segment lost 5 bases, leaving 7 bases of the junction unmatched. Germline-derived CDR1 and CDR2 are LNHDA and SQIVND (reference sequence). The CDR3 region has the DNA TGTGCCAGTAGTCACTGGACAGGGACGAATTCACCCCTCCACTTT. Protein product: CASSHWTGTNSPLHF. The whole variable domain, remainder taken from reference TRBV19 and TRBJ1-6, is DGGITQSPKYLFRKEGQNVTLSCEQNLNHDAMYWYRQDPGQGLRLIYYSQIVNDFQKGDIAEGYSVSREKKESFPLTVTSAQKNPTAFYLCASSHWTGTNSPLHFGNGTRLTVT.

This clone appeared a few times. The V and J genes are TRBV2 and TRBJ1-1; unclear D gene. Trimming took 4 bases from V and 1 from J, leaving 7 bases between them. Germline V CDR1 and CDR2: SNHLY, FYNNEI. This CDR3 has 13 amino acids. The CDR3 coding sequence is TGTGCCAGCAGTGGTGCCAGGAACACTGAAGCTTTCTTT. It translates to CASSGARNTEAFF.

V and J are TRBV7-9 and TRBJ1-2; 7 bases agree with TRBD1. Losses at the gene ends were 2 bases for V and 3 bases for J; bases not matched to a gene: 6. The CDR3 consists of 15 residues. Per germline, CDR1 SEHNR and CDR2 FQNEAQ (reference sequence). CDR3 region: CASSLSRTGYYGYTF. The CDR3 nucleotides are TGTGCCAGCAGCTTATCTCGGACAGGATACTATGGCTACACCTTC.

The chain has TRBV7-9 and TRBJ2-1; TRBD2 aligns across 14 bases. Germline trimming cut 5 bases from V and 6 bases from J; bases unmatched to any gene: 9. The CDR3 sequence is 17 residues long. Germline loops: CDR1 SEHNR, CDR2 FQNEAQ (reference sequence). This CDR3 reads CASSREGGLAGGNEQFF. CDR3 DNA sequence: TGTGCCAGCAGCCGGGAGGGAGGACTAGCGGGGGGCAATGAGCAGTTCTTC. The full variable domain, its missing parts supplied by reference TRBV7-9 and TRBJ2-1, is DTGVSQNPRHKITKRGQNVTFRCDPISEHNRLYWYRQTLGQGPEFLTYFQNEAQLEKSRLLSDRFSAERPKGSFSTLEIQRTEQGDSAMYLCASSREGGLAGGNEQFFGPGTRLTVL.

This chain uses TRBV27 with TRBJ1-1; D is ambiguous. V was pared by 5 bases and J by 1 base, with 14 bases between. From germline, CDR1 is MNHEY and CDR2 SMNVEV (reference sequence). The CDR3 sequence is 15 residues long. In DNA form, the CDR3 reads TGTGCCAGCAGTCAGGTAACGGGAGAGAACACTGAAGCTTTCTTT. Amino acids: CASSQVTGENTEAFF.

This clone has only one observation. CDR3 sequence (DNA): TGTGCCAGCAGTGAAATGTTAATAGCGGGGCTTCCCGTTGCAGATACGCAGTATTTT. Protein sequence: CASSEMLIAGLPVADTQYF. The chain has TRBV6-1 and TRBJ2-3; the match to TRBD2 covers 8 bases. This CDR3 region has 19 residues. Looked up from germline, CDR1 is MNHNS and CDR2 is SASEGT. J lost 4 bases, V lost 2 bases, and 17 bases had no gene match.

This clone showed up just a few times. This chain connects TRBV24-1 to TRBJ1-2; D not certain. Deletions cut 4 bases from V and 7 bases from J, with 12 bases between. The CDR3 sequence is 13 residues long. The germline V gene has CDR1 KGHDR and CDR2 SFDVKD. The DNA for the CDR3 is TGTGCCACCAGTGACTCCATGCTCGGTGGCTACACCTTC. This codes for CATSDSMLGGYTF.

This clone has more than one count but fewer than ten. The gene calls are TRBV23-1 and TRBJ1-2, with TRBD1 as a possible D gene (5 bases). TRBV23-1 is sorted into the ORF group, with uncertain function. The CDR3 has 14 amino acids. V was cut by 0 bases and J by 4 bases, with 9 bases left in between. The CDR3 is CASSQSTASYGYTF. DNA for the CDR3: TGCGCCAGCAGTCAATCGACAGCCAGCTATGGCTACACCTTC.

V is TRBV5-5 and J is TRBJ1-4; TRBD1 aligns across 7 bases. Trimming took 5 bases from V and 7 from J; bases not matched to a gene: 8. This CDR3 has 14 residues. Germline assignment: CDR1 SGHKS and CDR2 YYEKEE (reference sequence). The CDR3 DNA follows: TGTGCCAGCAGGCAGACGACAGGGACTGAAAAACTGTTTTTT. Translated, it gives CASRQTTGTEKLFF.

The chain carries TRBV27 and TRBJ1-6; 7 nucleotides match TRBD1. Germline values: CDR1 MNHEY, CDR2 SMNVEV (reference sequence). The CDR3 has 14 amino acids. The ends lost 5 bases at V and 8 bases at J; junction bases unmatched: 6. The CDR3 spells CASSRQGVDSPLHF. DNA of the CDR3: TGTGCCAGCAGTCGACAGGGTGTGGATTCACCCCTCCACTTT.

The chain carries TRBV19 and TRBJ1-2; 7 nucleotides align to TRBD1. Looked up from germline, CDR1 is LNHDA and CDR2 is SQIVND (reference sequence). The J segment lost 11 bases and the V segment lost 4 bases, leaving 10 bases of the junction unmatched. This CDR3 contains 13 residues. The CDR3 reads CASSNGQVGGYTF. For the CDR3, the DNA is TGTGCCAGTAGTAACGGACAGGTTGGAGGTTACACCTTC.

J is TRBJ2-6 and V is TRBV28; D remains ambiguous. V dropped 6 bases and J dropped 2 bases, with 11 bases sitting between them. The CDR3 consists of 15 residues. Germline V gives CDR1 MDHEN, CDR2 SYDVKM. The chain's CDR3 is CASSLESAGANVLTF. The CDR3 DNA reads as TGTGCCAGCAGCCTGGAGAGCGCTGGGGCCAACGTCCTGACTTTC.

The count of this clone is one. The J gene is TRBJ2-3, the V gene TRBV20-1; no definite D call. Germline V lookup: CDR1 DFQATT, CDR2 SNEGSKA (reference sequence). Trimming removed 4 bases from V and 6 bases from J, with 8 bases in between. This CDR3 has 11 residues. The CDR3 is CSAMAADTQYF. The CDR3 DNA sequence: TGCAGTGCTATGGCAGCGGATACGCAGTATTTT.